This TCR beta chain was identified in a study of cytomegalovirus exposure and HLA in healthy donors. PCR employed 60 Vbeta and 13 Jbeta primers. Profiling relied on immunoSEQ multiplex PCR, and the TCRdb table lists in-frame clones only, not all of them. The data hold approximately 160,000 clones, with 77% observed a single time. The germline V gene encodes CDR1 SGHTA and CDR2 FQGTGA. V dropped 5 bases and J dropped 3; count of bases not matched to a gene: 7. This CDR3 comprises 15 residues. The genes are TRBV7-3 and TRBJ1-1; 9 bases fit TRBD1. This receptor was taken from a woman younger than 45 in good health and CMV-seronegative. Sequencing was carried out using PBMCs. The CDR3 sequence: CASSELQGADTEAFF. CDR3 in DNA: TGTGCCAGCAGCGAACTACAGGGGGCGGACACTGAAGCTTTCTTT.